This TCR beta chain was observed in a study of T cells in Graves' hyperthyroidism and ophthalmopathy. TCR beta CDR3 region amplification was performed from RNA transcripts. Initially, a first-round RT-PCR of the TCR CDR3 employed the HTBI primer set. One entry per CDR3 protein results from TCRdb running MiXCR on the multiplex PCR reads. The sample has fewer than 650,000 distinct CDR3 sequences, roughly 15% seen once. This clonotype has a handful of counts. Its antigen is unknown. A junction end diverges from the germline sequence, so it may reflect a read error. Disease duration was under 3 months in the ophthalmopathy patients, who also had a Clinical Activity Score of at least 3 and a NOSPECS grade of at least 4. Study findings and constraints: Most thyroid-expanded clonotypes above 0.001 were also found in blood.

CDR1 MNHEY and CDR2 SMNVEV come from the germline V gene (reference sequence). The CDR3 covers 17 residues. This receptor was identified in a woman aged 40 to 50 with Graves' ophthalmopathy. Sequencing input: blood. This sequence joins TRBV27 and TRBJ1-5; unclear D gene. The CDR3 nucleotides are TGTGCCGGCAGTTTATGGGCCGTCACTGGGGGCAATCAGCCCCAGCATTTT. Translating it yields CAGSLWAVTGGNQPQHF.